This entry is about one T cell receptor beta chain. This clonotype was seen a few times. Its antigen is still unknown. Per-nucleotide qualities are absent, and no much larger clonotype sits a single base away. The library relied on RACE. Sequencing relied on a NextSeq 500. During library preparation, unique molecular identifiers were attached to individual cDNA molecules so that TCRs could be counted in a quantitative, reproducible way. Each blood RNA sample was used to sequence both TCR alpha and TCR beta chains. As for the original processing: The median number of TCRs per sample was over 85,000, ranging from about 23,224 to 700,000. The Decombinator software suite was used to annotate V, J and CDR3 in the TCR reads. For the PS versus PT1 abundance plots, all samples were subsampled to the same number of TCRs (28,000). TCRs were defined as expanded if absent before sensitization and observed at least eight times at the 2-week time point. The public reads were run again by TCRdb, first through fastp at Q25 and then through MiXCR, and only productive beta chains were kept. Duplicate CDR3 protein sequences are folded into a single record with the most common DNA and genes. TCRdb, not the authors, supplied the V and J calls. The sample table records about 82,000 distinct CDR3 sequences; 10% to 15% of these occur just once. The top ten hold approximately 6% of the sample.

This sample is part of a study of human T cells and chemical hapten exposure (dated by TCRdb to the early 2020s). About the full investigation: For sensitization, 2% DPC in acetone was applied to an approximately 2 cm by approximately 2 cm area of upper inner arm skin. Most of the patients in the cohort were female, and the cohort covered alopecia areata with under or over 50% scalp involvement, alopecia totalis and alopecia universalis. Blood samples were taken from patients before sensitization (week 0) and at 2, 6 and about 24 weeks after DPC sensitization. Libraries were combined into a pool for sequencing, and differences in TCR yield between samples came mainly from small differences in library volumes within the pool. The study tracked peripheral blood TCR repertoire changes in vivo during primary and secondary sensitization to the hapten diphenylcyclopropenone (DPC) in alopecia patients. About 27 alopecia patients gave blood for TCR sequencing at one to four time points (pre-sensitization, 2, 6 and 24 weeks). Patch tests used Finn chambers with 0.01% DPC on the upper back, scored after 6 days by International Contact Dermatitis Research Group standards. Throughout the study period of around 24 weeks, patients also received therapeutic DPC doses to the scalp every week.

Reading the label with the study, this specimen's time point is: patch test 3, about 24 weeks after DPC sensitization. The treatment or condition label on this specimen signifies: therapeutic diphenylcyclopropenone sensitization with weekly scalp DPC. At each patch-test visit, blood was drawn before the patch test was applied. Patients were eligible if aged 18 to 70, diagnosed with alopecia and judged suitable for DPC therapy, and pregnant patients were excluded. Total RNA was isolated from unfractionated whole blood collected in Tempus Blood RNA tubes. Study-level results and caveats: DPC sensitization did not change the number of TCRs with a frequency above 1 in 1000, and there was no evidence of changes in global repertoire structure. Repeated subsampling changed both the strength of the expansion versus patch-test correlation and the threshold at which the correlation became significant. Compared with pre-sensitization or healthy control sets, expanded TCRs formed significantly more large CDR3 similarity clusters, which is consistent with antigen-driven responses. All patients had alopecia, a presumed autoimmune disease, so their immune response might differ from that of healthy individuals. Patch test score correlated positively with the number of PT1 expanded TCRs, reaching significance at thresholds 8, 16 and 32 but not at 4.

V is reduced by 8 bases and J by 5 bases, leaving a spacing of 4 bases between them. The cysteine opens and the phenylalanine closes a CDR3 of 10 amino acids. The DNA shown is the 30-base CDR3, in frame from base 1. Sequences MNHEY (CDR1) and SMNVEV (CDR2) are obtained from the germline V gene (reference sequence). Sequenced material: whole blood, taken in connection with sensitization to the hapten diphenylcyclopropenone (DPC). This receptor was obtained from a woman in her forties or fifties with alopecia areata. Some clones in this sample may be carry-over from other donors' samples. Here the chain combines TRBV27 and TRBJ1-3, with no confidently assigned D gene. The nucleotide sequence reads TGTGCCAGCCCAAGAAACACCATATATTTT. It is translated as CASPRNTIYF.